The T cell receptor beta chain described here comes from a study of cytomegalovirus exposure and HLA in healthy donors. Findings and caveats of the study: The authors listed 164 TCR beta chains as cytomegalovirus-associated. Later examination showed HLA-associated TCR beta chains had greater clonal expansion than equally common others. Accurate HLA-A and HLA-B prediction from TCR beta sequences was reported for most subjects.

About this clone itself: As yet, its antigen is unknown. This sample includes further DNA sequences coding for the same CDR3.

Primers: 60 Vbeta forward and 13 Jbeta reverse. TCRdb keeps only in-frame clones here, not all; method: immunoSEQ multiplex PCR. In the table there are 150,000 to 200,000 clones, around 76% of which are singletons. Looked up from germline, CDR1 is SGHNT and CDR2 is YYREEE (reference sequence). This CDR3 is built from 16 residues. V lost 0 bases and J lost 0; bases outside the gene matches: 2. This clonotype originated in a woman in her thirties in good health and CMV-seropositive. Sample: PBMCs. The chain recombines TRBV5-4 with TRBJ2-1; 8 bases fit TRBD2. CDR3 sequence: CASSLDRGGSYNEQFF. DNA for the CDR3: TGTGCCAGCAGCTTGGATCGGGGGGGCTCCTACAATGAGCAGTTCTTC.